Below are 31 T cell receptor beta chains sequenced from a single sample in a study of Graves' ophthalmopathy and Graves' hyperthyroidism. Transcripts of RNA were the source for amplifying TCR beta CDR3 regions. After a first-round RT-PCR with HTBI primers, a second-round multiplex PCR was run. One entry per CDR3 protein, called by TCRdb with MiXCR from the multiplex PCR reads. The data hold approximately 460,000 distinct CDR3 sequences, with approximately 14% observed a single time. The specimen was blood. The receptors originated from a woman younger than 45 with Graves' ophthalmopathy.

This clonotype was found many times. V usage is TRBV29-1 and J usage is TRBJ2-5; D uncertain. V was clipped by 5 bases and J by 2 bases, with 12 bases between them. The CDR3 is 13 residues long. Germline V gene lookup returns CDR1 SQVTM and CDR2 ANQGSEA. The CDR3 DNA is TGCAGCGTTCTCTTGCGGTTACAAGAGACCCAGTACTTC. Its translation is CSVLLRLQETQYF.

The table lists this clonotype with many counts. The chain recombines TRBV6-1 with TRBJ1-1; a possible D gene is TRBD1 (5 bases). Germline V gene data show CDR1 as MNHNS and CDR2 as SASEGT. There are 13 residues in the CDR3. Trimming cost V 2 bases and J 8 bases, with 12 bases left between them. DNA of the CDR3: TGTGCCAGCAGTGAATTCGGCAGGGCGGAAGCTTTCTTT. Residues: CASSEFGRAEAFF.

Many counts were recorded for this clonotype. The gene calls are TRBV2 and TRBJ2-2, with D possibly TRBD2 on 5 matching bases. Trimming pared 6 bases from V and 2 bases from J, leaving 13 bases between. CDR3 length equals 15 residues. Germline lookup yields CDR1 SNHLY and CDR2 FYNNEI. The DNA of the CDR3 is TGTGCCAGCAGCGCACCCGGACTTAACACCGGGGAGCTGTTTTTT. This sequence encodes CASSAPGLNTGELFF.

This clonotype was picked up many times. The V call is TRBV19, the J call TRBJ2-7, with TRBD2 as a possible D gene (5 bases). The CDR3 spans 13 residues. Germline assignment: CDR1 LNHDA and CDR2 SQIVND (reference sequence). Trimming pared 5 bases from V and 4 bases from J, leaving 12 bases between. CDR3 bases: TGTGCCAGTAGTGCGACTGGAGGTTACGAGCAGTACTTC. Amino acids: CASSATGGYEQYF.

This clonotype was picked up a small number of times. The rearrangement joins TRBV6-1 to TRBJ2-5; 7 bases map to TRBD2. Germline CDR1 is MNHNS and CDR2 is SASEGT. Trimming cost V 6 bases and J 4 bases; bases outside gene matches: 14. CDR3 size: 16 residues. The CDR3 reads CASSPGGTRVLETQYF. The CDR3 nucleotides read TGTGCCAGCAGCCCCGGGGGGACCCGGGTCTTAGAGACCCAGTACTTC.

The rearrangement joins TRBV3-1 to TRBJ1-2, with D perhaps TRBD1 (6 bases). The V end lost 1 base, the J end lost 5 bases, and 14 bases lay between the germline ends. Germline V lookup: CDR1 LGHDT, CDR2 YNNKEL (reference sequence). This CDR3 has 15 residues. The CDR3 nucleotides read TGTGCCAGCAGCCAAGGGAGGGGGGGGACTTATGGCTACACCTTC. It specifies CASSQGRGGTYGYTF.

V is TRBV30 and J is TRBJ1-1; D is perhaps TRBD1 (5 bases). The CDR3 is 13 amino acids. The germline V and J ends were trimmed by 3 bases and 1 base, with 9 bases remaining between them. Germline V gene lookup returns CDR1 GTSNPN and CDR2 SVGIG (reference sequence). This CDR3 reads CAWRTERNTEAFF. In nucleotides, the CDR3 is TGTGCCTGGAGGACAGAGAGGAACACTGAAGCTTTCTTT.

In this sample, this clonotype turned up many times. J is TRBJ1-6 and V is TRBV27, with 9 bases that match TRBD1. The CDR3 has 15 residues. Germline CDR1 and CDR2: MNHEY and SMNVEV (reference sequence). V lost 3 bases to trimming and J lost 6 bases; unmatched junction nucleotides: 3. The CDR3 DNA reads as TGTGCCAGCAGTTTTAAGGGACAGGGTAATTCACCCCTCCACTTT. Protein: CASSFKGQGNSPLHF.

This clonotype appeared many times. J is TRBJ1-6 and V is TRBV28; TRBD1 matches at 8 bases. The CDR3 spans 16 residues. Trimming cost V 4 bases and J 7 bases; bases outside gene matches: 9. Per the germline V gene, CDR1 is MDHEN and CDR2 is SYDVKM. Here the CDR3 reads CASSSKDRVFNSPLHF. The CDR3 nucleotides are TGTGCCAGCAGTTCCAAGGACAGGGTTTTCAATTCACCCCTCCACTTT.

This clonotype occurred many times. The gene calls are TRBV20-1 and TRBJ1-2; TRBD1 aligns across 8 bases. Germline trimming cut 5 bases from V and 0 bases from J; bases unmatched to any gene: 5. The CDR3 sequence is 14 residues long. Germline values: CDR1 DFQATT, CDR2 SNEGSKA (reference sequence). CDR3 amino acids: CSAQQGGTNYGYTF. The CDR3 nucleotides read TGCAGTGCTCAACAGGGGGGGACTAACTATGGCTACACCTTC.

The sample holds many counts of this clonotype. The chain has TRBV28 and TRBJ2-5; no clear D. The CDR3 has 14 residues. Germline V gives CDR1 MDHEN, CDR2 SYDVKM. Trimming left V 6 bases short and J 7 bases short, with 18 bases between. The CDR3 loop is CASRSMFGTGTQYF. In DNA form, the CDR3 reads TGTGCCAGCAGGTCCATGTTTGGTACCGGGACCCAGTACTTC. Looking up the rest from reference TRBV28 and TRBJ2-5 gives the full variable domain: DVKVTQSSRYLVKRTGEKVFLECVQDMDHENMFWYRQDPGLGLRLIYFSYDVKMKEKGDIPEGYSVSREKKERFSLILESASTNQTSMYLCASRSMFGTGTQYFGPGTRLLVL.

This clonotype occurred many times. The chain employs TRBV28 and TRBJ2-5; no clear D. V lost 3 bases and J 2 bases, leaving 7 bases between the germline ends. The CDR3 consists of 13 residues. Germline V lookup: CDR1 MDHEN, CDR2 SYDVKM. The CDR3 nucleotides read TGTGCCAGCAGTTTCGTGGGGCAAGAGACCCAGTACTTC. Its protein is CASSFVGQETQYF. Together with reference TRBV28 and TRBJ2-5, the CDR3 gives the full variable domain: DVKVTQSSRYLVKRTGEKVFLECVQDMDHENMFWYRQDPGLGLRLIYFSYDVKMKEKGDIPEGYSVSREKKERFSLILESASTNQTSMYLCASSFVGQETQYFGPGTRLLVL.

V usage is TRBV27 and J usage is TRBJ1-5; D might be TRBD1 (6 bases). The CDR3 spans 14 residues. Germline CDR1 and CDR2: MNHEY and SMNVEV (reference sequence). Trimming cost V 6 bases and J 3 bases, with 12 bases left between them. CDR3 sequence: CASSHTGNNQPQHF. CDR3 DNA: TGTGCCAGCAGCCATACAGGGAACAATCAGCCCCAGCATTTT.

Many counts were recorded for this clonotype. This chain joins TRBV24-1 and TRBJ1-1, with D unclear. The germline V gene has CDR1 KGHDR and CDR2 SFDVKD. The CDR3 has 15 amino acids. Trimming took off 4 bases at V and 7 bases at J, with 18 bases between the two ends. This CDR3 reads CATSDLRWKGVEAFF. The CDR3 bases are TGTGCCACCAGTGACCTCAGGTGGAAGGGAGTTGAAGCTTTCTTT.

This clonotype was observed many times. The CDR3 here is CASRTGGVRQPQHF. The CDR3, as DNA: TGTGCCAGCAGGACAGGGGGGGTACGTCAGCCCCAGCATTTT. The chain links TRBV27 to TRBJ1-5; the match to TRBD1 covers 9 bases. The junction had 6 bases not matched to a gene; V was cut back by 6 bases and J by 6 bases. This CDR3 is 14 amino acids long. Looked up from germline, CDR1 is MNHEY and CDR2 is SMNVEV (reference sequence).

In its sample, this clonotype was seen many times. The DNA of the CDR3 is TGTGCCAGCAGGCCACCAGGGGGTCGCGAGCAGTACTTC. It translates to CASRPPGGREQYF. This chain joins TRBV6-1 and TRBJ2-7; TRBD1 aligns across 7 bases. The CDR3 contains 13 residues. Trimming at V came to 6 bases and at J to 6 bases, leaving 8 bases not matched to a gene. Germline V gene sequence: CDR1 MNHNS, CDR2 SASEGT.

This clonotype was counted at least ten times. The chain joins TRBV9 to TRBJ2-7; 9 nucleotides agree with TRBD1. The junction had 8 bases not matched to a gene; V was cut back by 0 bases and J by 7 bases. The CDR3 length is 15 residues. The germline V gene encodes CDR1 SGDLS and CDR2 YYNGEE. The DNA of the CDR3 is TGTGCCAGCAGCGTAGGGGACAGGGTGAACTATGAGCAGTACTTC. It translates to CASSVGDRVNYEQYF.

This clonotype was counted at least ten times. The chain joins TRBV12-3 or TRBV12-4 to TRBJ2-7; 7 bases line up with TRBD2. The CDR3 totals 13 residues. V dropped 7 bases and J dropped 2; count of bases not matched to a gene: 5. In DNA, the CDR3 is TGTGCCAGCACCCTGGGAGGGGCCTACGAGCAGTACTTC. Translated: CASTLGGAYEQYF.

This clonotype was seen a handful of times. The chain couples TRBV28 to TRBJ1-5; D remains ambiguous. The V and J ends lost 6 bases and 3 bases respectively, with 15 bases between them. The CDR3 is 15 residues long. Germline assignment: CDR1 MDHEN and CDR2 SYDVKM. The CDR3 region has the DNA TGTGCCAGCAGACCCCCCGGGTCAGCCAATCAGCCCCAGCATTTT. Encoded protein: CASRPPGSANQPQHF. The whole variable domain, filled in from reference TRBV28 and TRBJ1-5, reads DVKVTQSSRYLVKRTGEKVFLECVQDMDHENMFWYRQDPGLGLRLIYFSYDVKMKEKGDIPEGYSVSREKKERFSLILESASTNQTSMYLCASRPPGSANQPQHFGDGTRLSIL.

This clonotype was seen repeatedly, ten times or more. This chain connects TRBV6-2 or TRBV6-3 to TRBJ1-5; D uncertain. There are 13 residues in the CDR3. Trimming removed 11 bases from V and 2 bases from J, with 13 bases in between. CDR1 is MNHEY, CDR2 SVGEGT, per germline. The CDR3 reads CAARFGGNQPQHF. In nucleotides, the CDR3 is TGTGCCGCCAGATTTGGGGGCAATCAGCCCCAGCATTTT.

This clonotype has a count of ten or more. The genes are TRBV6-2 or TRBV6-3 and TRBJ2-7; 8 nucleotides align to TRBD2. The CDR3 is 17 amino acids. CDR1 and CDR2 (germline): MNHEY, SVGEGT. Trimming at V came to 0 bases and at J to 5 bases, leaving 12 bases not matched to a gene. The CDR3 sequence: CASSYSRSGREGNEQYF. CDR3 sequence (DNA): TGTGCCAGCAGTTACTCGAGGAGTGGTCGGGAGGGGAACGAGCAGTACTTC.

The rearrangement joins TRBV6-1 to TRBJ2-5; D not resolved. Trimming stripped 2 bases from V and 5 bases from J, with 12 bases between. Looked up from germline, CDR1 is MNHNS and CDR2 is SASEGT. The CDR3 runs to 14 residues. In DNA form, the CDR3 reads TGTGCCAGCAGTGAATTGGCCTTTCTGGAGACCCAGTACTTC. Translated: CASSELAFLETQYF.

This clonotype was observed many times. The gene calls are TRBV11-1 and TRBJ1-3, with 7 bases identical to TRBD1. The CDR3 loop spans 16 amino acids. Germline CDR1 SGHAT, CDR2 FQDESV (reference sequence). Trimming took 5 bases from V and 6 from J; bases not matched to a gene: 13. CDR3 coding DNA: TGTGCCAGCAGCCTGACAGGGATGCGGTTCGAAAACACCATATATTTT. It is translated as CASSLTGMRFENTIYF.

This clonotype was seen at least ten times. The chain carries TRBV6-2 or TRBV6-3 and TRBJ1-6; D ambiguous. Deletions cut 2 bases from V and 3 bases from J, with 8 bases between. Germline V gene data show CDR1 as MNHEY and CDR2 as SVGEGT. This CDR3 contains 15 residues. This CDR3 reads CASSYVGSYNSPLHF. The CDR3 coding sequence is TGTGCCAGCAGTTACGTAGGAAGCTATAATTCACCCCTCCACTTT.

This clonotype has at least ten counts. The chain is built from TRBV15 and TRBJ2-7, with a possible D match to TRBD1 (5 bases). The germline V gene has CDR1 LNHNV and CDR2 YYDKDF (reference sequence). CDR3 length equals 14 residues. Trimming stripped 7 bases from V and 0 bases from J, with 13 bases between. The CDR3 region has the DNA TGTGCCACCACGCTCGACAGCCACTCCTACGAGCAGTACTTC. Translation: CATTLDSHSYEQYF. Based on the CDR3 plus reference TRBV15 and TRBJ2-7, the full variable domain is DAMVIQNPRYQVTQFGKPVTLSCSQTLNHNVMYWYQQKSSQAPKLLFHYYDKDFNNEADTPDNFQSRRPNTSFCFLDIRSPGLGDTAMYLCATTLDSHSYEQYFGPGTRLTVT.

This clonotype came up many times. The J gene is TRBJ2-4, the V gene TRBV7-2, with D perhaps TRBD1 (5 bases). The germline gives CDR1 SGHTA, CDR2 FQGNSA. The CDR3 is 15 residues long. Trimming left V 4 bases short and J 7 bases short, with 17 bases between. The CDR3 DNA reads TGTGCCAGCAGCTCCGGCGGCAGGGCGAGGAACATTCAGTACTTC. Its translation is CASSSGGRARNIQYF.

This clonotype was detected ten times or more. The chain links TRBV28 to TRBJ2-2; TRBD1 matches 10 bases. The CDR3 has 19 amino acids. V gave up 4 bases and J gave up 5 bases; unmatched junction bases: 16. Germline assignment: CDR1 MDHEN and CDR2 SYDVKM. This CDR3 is CASSYPNRQGAMETGELFF. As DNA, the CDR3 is TGTGCCAGCAGTTACCCCAATCGACAGGGGGCCATGGAAACCGGGGAGCTGTTTTTT.

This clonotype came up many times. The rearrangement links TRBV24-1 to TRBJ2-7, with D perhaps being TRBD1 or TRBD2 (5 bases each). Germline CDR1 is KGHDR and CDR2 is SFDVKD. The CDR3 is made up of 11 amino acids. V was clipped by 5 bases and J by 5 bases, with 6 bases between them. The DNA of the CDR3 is TGTGCCACCAGTGCGGGGCACGAGCAGTACTTC. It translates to CATSAGHEQYF.

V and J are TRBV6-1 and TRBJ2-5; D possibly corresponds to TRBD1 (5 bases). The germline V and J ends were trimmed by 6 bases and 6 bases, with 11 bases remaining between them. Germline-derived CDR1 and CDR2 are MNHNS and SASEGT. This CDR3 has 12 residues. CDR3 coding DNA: TGTGCCAGCAGCTCCGACAGTCAGACCCAGTACTTC. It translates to CASSSDSQTQYF.

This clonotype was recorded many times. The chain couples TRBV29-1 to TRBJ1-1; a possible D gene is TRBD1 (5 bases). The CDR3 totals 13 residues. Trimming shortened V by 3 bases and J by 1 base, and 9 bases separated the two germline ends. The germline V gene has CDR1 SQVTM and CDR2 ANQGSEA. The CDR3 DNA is TGCAGCGTTGAGTACCAGGGGAACACTGAAGCTTTCTTT. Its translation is CSVEYQGNTEAFF.

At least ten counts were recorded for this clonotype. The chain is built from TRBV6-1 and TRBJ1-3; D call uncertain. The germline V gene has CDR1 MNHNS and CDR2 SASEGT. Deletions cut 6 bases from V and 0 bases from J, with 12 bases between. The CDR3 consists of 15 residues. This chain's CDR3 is CASSASRGSGNTIYF. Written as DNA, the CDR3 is TGTGCCAGCAGCGCATCCCGGGGCTCTGGAAACACCATATATTTT.